A single sample gave rise to the 30 T cell receptor beta chains below, sequenced in a study of blood T cell repertoires in COVID-19. Data came from immunoSEQ multiplex PCR; TCRdb stores just in-frame clones and leaves some out. Among a few hundred thousand clones listed, 85% were seen once. The sequenced sample consisted of peripheral blood. The receptors were gathered from a woman aged 18-30 years with acute or convalescent COVID-19.

The chain couples TRBV18 to TRBJ2-2; possibly TRBD1 for D (6 bases). V was clipped by 2 bases and J by 5 bases, with 15 bases between them. The germline V gene encodes CDR1 KGHSH and CDR2 LQKENI. The CDR3 sequence is 16 residues long. CDR3 protein: CASSPGQPRLTGELFF. In DNA form, the CDR3 reads TGTGCCAGCTCACCAGGACAGCCACGATTAACCGGGGAGCTGTTTTTT.

As DNA, the CDR3 is TGTGCCAGCAGTTATCCCGACTCTCAGGGCTACACCTTC. The encoded protein is CASSYPDSQGYTF. The chain is built from TRBV6-6 and TRBJ1-2, with D unclear. Germline V gives CDR1 MNHNY, CDR2 SVGAGI (reference sequence). The CDR3 spans 13 residues. V dropped 3 bases and J dropped 8 bases, with 13 bases sitting between them.

The rearrangement links TRBV5-1 to TRBJ2-7; 15 bases are a match to TRBD2. The CDR3 is 20 amino acids. The V gene's germline CDR1 is SGHRS and CDR2 YFSETQ. Trimming took 4 bases from V and 0 from J; bases not matched to a gene: 14. Written as DNA, the CDR3 is TGCGCCAGCAGCATGGACAAAATGGGACTAGCGGGAGGCCTCTCCTACGAGCAGTACTTC. Protein: CASSMDKMGLAGGLSYEQYF.

The chain recombines TRBV10-2 with TRBJ2-1, with 7 bases matching TRBD2. The CDR3 runs to 14 residues. V lost 4 bases and J lost 4; bases outside the gene matches: 4. Germline loops: CDR1 WSHSY, CDR2 SAAADI. CDR3 amino acids: CASSAGLEYNEQFF. In DNA form, the CDR3 reads TGCGCCAGCAGTGCAGGACTAGAATACAATGAGCAGTTCTTC.

The rearrangement uses TRBV13 and TRBJ2-5; possible D gene TRBD1, 5 bases. V dropped 4 bases and J dropped 5 bases, with 17 bases sitting between them. The CDR3 runs to 15 residues. Germline values: CDR1 PRHDT, CDR2 FYEKMQ (reference sequence). The CDR3 is CASSSRTGSGETQYF. The CDR3 nucleotides are TGTGCCAGCAGCTCGCGCACAGGTTCGGGCGAGACCCAGTACTTC. Variable domain in full (rest from reference TRBV13 and TRBJ2-5): AAGVIQSPRHLIKEKRETATLKCYPIPRHDTVYWYQQGPGQDPQFLISFYEKMQSDKGSIPDRFSAQQFSDYHSELNMSSLELGDSALYFCASSSRTGSGETQYFGPGTRLLVL.

The chain uses TRBV9 and TRBJ2-3, with 8 bases identical to TRBD2. The J segment lost 3 bases and the V segment lost 5 bases, leaving 5 bases of the junction unmatched. The CDR3 runs to 14 residues. Germline lookup yields CDR1 SGDLS and CDR2 YYNGEE. The CDR3, as DNA: TGTGCCAGCAGACGACTAGCGAGGACAGATACGCAGTATTTT. Translation: CASRRLARTDTQYF.

The rearrangement links TRBV5-1 to TRBJ2-3, with 10 bases aligning to TRBD1. Germline V CDR1 and CDR2: SGHRS, YFSETQ. The CDR3 length is 15 residues. V lost 5 bases and J lost 1; bases outside the gene matches: 4. The CDR3, as DNA: TGCGCCAGCAGGCCCGGGACAGGGGGCACAGATACGCAGTATTTT. Amino acid sequence: CASRPGTGGTDTQYF. The entire variable domain, with the rest obtained from reference TRBV5-1 and TRBJ2-3, is as follows: KAGVTQTPRYLIKTRGQQVTLSCSPISGHRSVSWYQQTPGQGLQFLFEYFSETQRNKGNFPGRFSGRQFSNSRSEMNVSTLELGDSALYLCASRPGTGGTDTQYFGPGTRLTVL.

This clone was found once. CDR3 DNA: TGTGCCAGCAGCTGGGACAGGGGTGCCTACGAGCAGTACTTC. Residues: CASSWDRGAYEQYF. The rearrangement joins TRBV5-6 to TRBJ2-7; 10 bases fit TRBD1. V dropped 3 bases and J dropped 2; count of bases not matched to a gene: 2. CDR1 SGHDT and CDR2 YYEEEE come from the germline V gene. The length of the CDR3 is 14 residues.

This clone appeared a single time. This chain uses TRBV25-1 with TRBJ1-4, with a weak D call TRBD1 (5 bases). CDR3 length: 13 amino acids. Germline V CDR1 and CDR2: MGHDK, SYGVNS. V dropped 6 bases and J dropped 8 bases, with 13 bases sitting between them. The CDR3, as DNA: TGTGCCAGCAGACAGGTCAGGGAAGAAAAACTGTTTTTT. Translated, it gives CASRQVREEKLFF.

The chain has TRBV6-5 and TRBJ2-7; 7 bases fit TRBD2. The CDR3 consists of 14 residues. Per germline, CDR1 MNHEY and CDR2 SVGAGI. The V gene end was trimmed by 6 bases and the J gene end by 2 bases; junction bases not matched to a gene: 7. In DNA form, the CDR3 reads TGTGCCAGCAGCCGGGACTACTCCACCTACGAGCAGTACTTC. Translated: CASSRDYSTYEQYF.

The chain carries TRBV7-9 and TRBJ2-4; a weak D match, TRBD1 (5 bases). Germline V CDR1 and CDR2: SEHNR, FQNEAQ (reference sequence). The CDR3 loop spans 11 amino acids. V gave up 5 bases and J gave up 10 bases, with 9 bases separating them. CDR3 bases: TGTGCCAGCAGCCCAGACAGAATTCAGTACTTC. This sequence encodes CASSPDRIQYF.

The count of this clone is one. This rearrangement joins TRBV6-5 to TRBJ2-3; 9 nucleotides line up with TRBD1. Looked up from germline, CDR1 is MNHEY and CDR2 is SVGAGI. V lost 8 bases, J lost 0 bases, and 6 bases stayed unmatched. The CDR3 totals 15 residues. DNA of the CDR3: TGTGCCAGCCGTACAGGGGGCTTCAGCACAGATACGCAGTATTTT. Translating gives CASRTGGFSTDTQYF.

This clone was detected only once. The chain employs TRBV27 and TRBJ2-3, with TRBD2 matching over 11 bases. Germline-derived CDR1 and CDR2 are MNHEY and SMNVEV (reference sequence). After removal of 5 bases from V and 5 bases from J, the junction contained 3 bases not matched to a gene. The CDR3 has 14 residues. CDR3 residues: CASSKLAGEDTQYF. The CDR3 DNA follows: TGTGCCAGCAGTAAACTAGCGGGGGAAGATACGCAGTATTTT.

This chain links TRBV28 with TRBJ1-5; D uncertain. CDR3 length: 11 residues. The V and J ends lost 8 bases and 5 bases respectively, with 7 bases between them. The germline CDR1 and CDR2 sequences are MDHEN and SYDVKM. CDR3 in DNA: TGTGCCAGCCTCGGAGATCAGCCCCAGCATTTT. Translating gives CASLGDQPQHF.

This sequence joins TRBV5-1 and TRBJ1-4, with a weak D call TRBD1 (6 bases). Germline V CDR1 and CDR2: SGHRS, YFSETQ. The CDR3 totals 14 residues. The ends were cut back, 4 bases at V and 5 bases at J, with 12 bases in the middle. For the CDR3, the DNA is TGCGCCAGCAGCCCGGACAGCGAAAATGAAAAACTGTTTTTT. This sequence encodes CASSPDSENEKLFF.

The chain is built from TRBV11-2 and TRBJ1-2; 7 bases fit TRBD1. Germline V lookup: CDR1 SGHAT, CDR2 FQNNGV. V trimming: 1 base; J trimming: 6 bases; junction bases outside the gene matches: 5. The CDR3 spans 14 residues. CDR3 sequence (DNA): TGTGCCAGCAGCTTAGGAGACAGGGCGGATGGCTACACCTTC. Translation: CASSLGDRADGYTF.

This clone occurred a few times. The V gene is TRBV10-3, the J gene TRBJ1-1; D perhaps matches TRBD1 (5 bases). The ends were cut back, 6 bases at V and 2 bases at J, with 10 bases in the middle. The V gene's germline CDR1 is ENHRY and CDR2 SYGVKD. The CDR3 contains 13 residues. The CDR3 bases are TGTGCCATCAGGGGGGACTCAAACACTGAAGCTTTCTTT. Its translation is CAIRGDSNTEAFF.

The chain joins TRBV2 to TRBJ2-1, with a tentative D call TRBD2 (8 bases). The CDR3 sequence is 16 residues long. V was cut by 4 bases and J by 6 bases, with 19 bases left in between. The V gene's germline CDR1 is SNHLY and CDR2 FYNNEI. In nucleotides, the CDR3 is TGTGCCAGCAGTGCTAGGGATAGCGGGACAGTCAATGAGCAGTTCTTC. This sequence encodes CASSARDSGTVNEQFF.

This CDR3 reads CASPQGRSGPQETQYF. DNA for the CDR3: TGCGCCAGCCCCCAGGGCAGAAGCGGGCCTCAAGAGACCCAGTACTTC. This chain links TRBV5-1 with TRBJ2-5; D possibly corresponds to TRBD2 (6 bases). Per the germline V gene, CDR1 is SGHRS and CDR2 is YFSETQ. V was shortened by 7 bases and J by 2 bases, with 21 bases between the two germline ends. The CDR3 runs 16 residues.

V usage is TRBV7-9 and J usage is TRBJ2-2, with 10 bases that match TRBD1. This CDR3 is built from 15 residues. V gave up 4 bases and J gave up 6 bases; unmatched junction bases: 5. Germline loops: CDR1 SEHNR, CDR2 FQNEAQ (reference sequence). CDR3 in DNA: TGTGCCAGCAGCTCGGACAGGGGGAGCGCCGGGGAGCTGTTTTTT. This translates into CASSSDRGSAGELFF.

The chain recombines TRBV25-1 with TRBJ1-4, with a possible D match to TRBD1 (5 bases). V lost 4 bases and J lost 7, with 13 bases in between. This CDR3 region has 14 residues. Germline V gene lookup returns CDR1 MGHDK and CDR2 SYGVNS. In DNA, the CDR3 is TGTGCCAGCAGTGTGGGGGGGTCTGTTGAAAAACTGTTTTTT. It translates to CASSVGGSVEKLFF. Full variable domain (missing parts from reference TRBV25-1 and TRBJ1-4): EADIYQTPRYLVIGTGKKITLECSQTMGHDKMYWYQQDPGMELHLIHYSYGVNSTEKGDLSSESTVSRIRTEHFPLTLESARPSHTSQYLCASSVGGSVEKLFFGSGTQLSVL.

This chain joins TRBV4-1 and TRBJ2-3, with 10 bases lining up with TRBD2. There are 16 residues in the CDR3. The germline V gene has CDR1 MGHRA and CDR2 YSYEKL. The J segment lost 5 bases and the V segment lost 1 base, leaving 6 bases of the junction unmatched. Here the CDR3 reads CASSQVGLAGEDTQYF. The CDR3 nucleotides are TGCGCCAGCAGCCAAGTCGGGCTAGCGGGGGAAGATACGCAGTATTTT.

Remarks on this clone: Other DNA sequences in this specimen translate into the identical CDR3. In DNA, the CDR3 is TGTGCCAGCAGTTTACCGGGGACTGAAGCTTTCTTT. It encodes CASSLPGTEAFF. V gene TRBV28 combines with J gene TRBJ1-1; D unresolved. Between the trimmed V and J ends, which lost 2 bases and 5 bases, there was a span of 6 bases. This CDR3 is built from 12 residues. The germline V gene encodes CDR1 MDHEN and CDR2 SYDVKM.

This sequence joins TRBV13 and TRBJ2-5, with TRBD2 matching over 7 bases. The germline V gene encodes CDR1 PRHDT and CDR2 FYEKMQ (reference sequence). V trimming: 3 bases; J trimming: 5 bases; junction bases outside the gene matches: 3. There are 13 residues in the CDR3. CDR3 region: CASSFRGDETQYF. In DNA form, the CDR3 reads TGTGCCAGCAGCTTTCGGGGGGATGAGACCCAGTACTTC. Variable domain in full (rest from reference TRBV13 and TRBJ2-5): AAGVIQSPRHLIKEKRETATLKCYPIPRHDTVYWYQQGPGQDPQFLISFYEKMQSDKGSIPDRFSAQQFSDYHSELNMSSLELGDSALYFCASSFRGDETQYFGPGTRLLVL.

This clone was observed a single time. The chain employs TRBV7-3 and TRBJ2-2; a weak D match, TRBD1 (6 bases). This CDR3 region has 16 residues. Germline CDR1 is SGHTA and CDR2 is FQGTGA. V lost 5 bases to trimming and J lost 7 bases, with 20 bases between them. The CDR3: CASSPTGTGRIGELFF. In DNA, the CDR3 is TGTGCCAGCAGCCCAACCGGCACAGGGCGAATCGGGGAGCTGTTTTTT.

The chain combines TRBV5-1 with TRBJ1-2; D unclear. Germline assignment: CDR1 SGHRS and CDR2 YFSETQ. V was shortened by 3 bases and J by 2 bases, with 23 bases between the two germline ends. The length of the CDR3 is 18 residues. The CDR3 sequence: CASSSTGMGTRSNYGYTF. The CDR3 nucleotides are TGCGCCAGCAGCTCGACGGGGATGGGCACAAGATCAAACTATGGCTACACCTTC.

The CDR3 DNA reads TGTGCCACCAGTGTCCCACTAGCGGGAGGGTCCTACGAGCAGTACTTC. Protein product: CATSVPLAGGSYEQYF. The chain carries TRBV24-1 and TRBJ2-7, with 13 bases fitting TRBD2. The ends lost 5 bases at V and 1 base at J; junction bases unmatched: 4. CDR3 length: 16 amino acids. Germline V CDR1 and CDR2: KGHDR, SFDVKD.

Concerning this clone itself: Other nucleotide sequences in the sample specify the same CDR3. This rearrangement joins TRBV30 to TRBJ1-5, with D possibly TRBD1 on 5 matching bases. Germline V gene lookup returns CDR1 GTSNPN and CDR2 SVGIG (reference sequence). Trimming pared 0 bases from V and 2 bases from J, leaving 14 bases between. CDR3 length equals 16 residues. As DNA, the CDR3 is TGTGCCTGGAGTGTATCAGGAGGGGCGGGCAATCAGCCCCAGCATTTT. Amino acid sequence: CAWSVSGGAGNQPQHF.

A remark on this clone: The sample carries other DNA sequences with the same CDR3. V usage is TRBV19 and J usage is TRBJ2-5; 11 bases map to TRBD1. Trimming removed 6 bases from V and 5 bases from J; junction bases left unmatched: 5. Germline loops: CDR1 LNHDA, CDR2 SQIVND (reference sequence). This CDR3 has 14 amino acids. The CDR3 DNA sequence: TGTGCCAGTAGGGACAGGGGGCGCGGTGAGACCCAGTACTTC. Amino acids: CASRDRGRGETQYF. Filled out from reference TRBV19 and TRBJ2-5, the complete variable domain reads DGGITQSPKYLFRKEGQNVTLSCEQNLNHDAMYWYRQDPGQGLRLIYYSQIVNDFQKGDIAEGYSVSREKKESFPLTVTSAQKNPTAFYLCASRDRGRGETQYFGPGTRLLVL.

The chain links TRBV9 to TRBJ1-3; perhaps TRBD1 as D (6 bases). From germline, CDR1 is SGDLS and CDR2 YYNGEE. This CDR3 is 15 amino acids long. Trimming cost V 4 bases and J 1 base, with 12 bases left between them. The CDR3, as DNA: TGTGCCAGCAGCTTGGACAGCGATTCTGGAAACACCATATATTTT. Translation: CASSLDSDSGNTIYF.